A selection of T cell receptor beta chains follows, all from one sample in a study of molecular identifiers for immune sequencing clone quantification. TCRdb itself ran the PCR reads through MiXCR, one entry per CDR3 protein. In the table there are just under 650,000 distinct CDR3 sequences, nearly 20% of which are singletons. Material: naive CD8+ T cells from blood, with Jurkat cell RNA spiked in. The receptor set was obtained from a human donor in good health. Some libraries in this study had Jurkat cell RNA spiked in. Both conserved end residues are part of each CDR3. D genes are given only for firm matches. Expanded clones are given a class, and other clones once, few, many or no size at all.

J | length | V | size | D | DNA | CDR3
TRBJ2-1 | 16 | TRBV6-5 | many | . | TGTGCCAGCAGTTATCTCCTGGGAGATTCCTACAATGAGCAGTTCTTC | CASSYLLGDSYNEQFF
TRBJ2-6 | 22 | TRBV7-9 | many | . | TGTGCCAGCAGCTTCAGCGGTTACGAAACAGGAAAAGACAGCTCTGGGGCCAACGTCCTGACTTTC | CASSFSGYETGKDSSGANVLTF
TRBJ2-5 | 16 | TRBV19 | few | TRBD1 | TGTGCCAGTAGTACGCACCGGGACAGTGGGGTTCAGACCCAGTACTTC | CASSTHRDSGVQTQYF
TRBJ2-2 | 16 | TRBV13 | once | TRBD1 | TGTGCCAGCAGCTCCTGGACAGGGGCGAACACCGGGGAGCTGTTTTTT | CASSSWTGANTGELFF
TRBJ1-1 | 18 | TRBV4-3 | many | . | TGCGCCAGCAGCCAAGATCGCAGGTTTGAGGGGTTGGACACTGAAGCTTTCTTT | CASSQDRRFEGLDTEAFF
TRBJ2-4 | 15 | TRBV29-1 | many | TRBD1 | TGCAGCGTTGACTTTTGGACAGGGGCCCAGATTATTCAGTACTTC | CSVDFWTGAQIIQYF
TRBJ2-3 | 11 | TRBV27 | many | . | TGTGCCAGCGGTTTAGGAGATACGCAGTATTTT | CASGLGDTQYF
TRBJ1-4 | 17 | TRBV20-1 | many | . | TGCAGTGCCCCCGACACGGAGAACCTCGCAACTAATGAAAAACTGTTTTTT | CSAPDTENLATNEKLFF
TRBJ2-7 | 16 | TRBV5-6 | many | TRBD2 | TGTGCCAGCAGCGGGGGGACTAGCGGGAGTCCCCACGAGCAGTACTTC | CASSGGTSGSPHEQYF
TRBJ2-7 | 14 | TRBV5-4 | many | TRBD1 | TGTGCCAGCAGCTTGGAGGGGGCCCGGCACGAGCAGTACTTC | CASSLEGARHEQYF
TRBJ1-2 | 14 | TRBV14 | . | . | TGTGCCAGCAGCAAGAGCCCAGGGGTAAATGGCTACACCTTC | CASSKSPGVNGYTF
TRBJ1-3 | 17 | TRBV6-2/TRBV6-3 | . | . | TGTGCCAGCAGTTACGCAAAGGACGGAAACTCTGGAAACACCATATATTTT | CASSYAKDGNSGNTIYF
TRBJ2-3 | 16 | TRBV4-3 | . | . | TGCGCCAGCAGCCAAGATTCGAGCTTGAGCACAGATACGCAGTATTTT | CASSQDSSLSTDTQYF
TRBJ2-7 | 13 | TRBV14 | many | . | TGTGCCAGCAGCCATGACGGGACTGGCGAGCAGTACTTC | CASSHDGTGEQYF
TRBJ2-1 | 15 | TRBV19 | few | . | TGTGCCAGTAGTCGGTCCCACGGTCCCTACAATGAGCAGTTCTTC | CASSRSHGPYNEQFF
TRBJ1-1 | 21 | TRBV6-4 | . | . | TGTGCCAGCGCTGACTATGGGATCCCCCGCGAGTTGTCCCCCCGTAAGATAGAAGCTTTCTTT | CASADYGIPRELSPRKIEAFF
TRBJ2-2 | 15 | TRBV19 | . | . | TGTGCCAGTAGTATAGTCCAGGGTCACCCCGGGGAGCTGTTTTTT | CASSIVQGHPGELFF